This T cell receptor beta chain was captured in a study of long-term antiretroviral therapy in people with HIV. Study-wide points: There were no data on ART adherence, viral resistance or therapy changes, a gap that limits inferences about post-ART repertoire changes. The study found narrower CDR3 length ranges in HIV repertoires than in controls. After ART, diversity increased yet remained lower than transplant donor controls.

Concerning this clone: Its antigen is currently unknown.

Survey-level immunoSEQ v3.0 assays were run. Assay: immunoSEQ multiplex PCR; the TCRdb copy retains only in-frame clones and omits some. The data contain 29,000 or so clones, 94% of them seen just once; the ten biggest clones take up around 3%. PBMC samples from each donor numbered at least one pre-ART and at least two post-ART. Sample: unsorted PBMCs, taken more than 7.1 years after starting antiretroviral therapy. The clonotype comes from a man aged 50-60 years with HIV.

DNA of the CDR3: TGCGCCAGCAGCCAAAGACTAGCGGGGGACCTCTCCGCAGATACGCAGTATTTT. Protein sequence: CASSQRLAGDLSADTQYF. The genes are TRBV4-3 and TRBJ2-3; 12 nucleotides match TRBD2. Germline V gene data show CDR1 as LGHNA and CDR2 as YSLEER. The length of the CDR3 is 18 residues. Trimming cost V 2 bases and J 4 bases; bases outside gene matches: 10.